These 17 T cell receptor beta chains were sequenced from one sample in a study of molecular identifiers for immune sequencing clone quantification. TCRdb re-called the PCR reads with MiXCR, one entry per CDR3 protein. The sample has hundreds of thousands of distinct CDR3 sequences, about 20% seen once. The sequenced material came from naive CD8+ T cells from blood, with Jurkat cell RNA spiked in. Stated subset: FACS-sorted CD8+CD4-CCR7+CD45RA+ naive T cells. These receptors originate from a human donor in good health. Some libraries in this study had Jurkat cell RNA spiked in.

This clonotype was counted only a few times. CDR3 sequence: CASSATGLNSPLHF. The CDR3 nucleotides read TGTGCCAGCAGCGCGACGGGATTAAATTCACCCCTCCACTTT. J is TRBJ1-6 and V is TRBV3-1; D is unclear. Per germline, CDR1 LGHDT and CDR2 YNNKEL (reference sequence). V was cut by 5 bases and J by 7 bases, with 12 bases left in between. This CDR3 is built from 14 residues.

This clonotype appeared many times. The chain carries TRBV19 and TRBJ2-3, with D perhaps TRBD1 (6 bases). The CDR3 length is 15 residues. From germline, CDR1 is LNHDA and CDR2 SQIVND (reference sequence). V was pared by 4 bases and J by 4 bases, with 15 bases between. CDR3 sequence: CASSTPGDNADTQYF. The CDR3 region has the DNA TGTGCCAGTAGTACCCCAGGGGATAATGCAGATACGCAGTATTTT. Full variable domain (rest looked up from reference TRBV19 and TRBJ2-3): DGGITQSPKYLFRKEGQNVTLSCEQNLNHDAMYWYRQDPGQGLRLIYYSQIVNDFQKGDIAEGYSVSREKKESFPLTVTSAQKNPTAFYLCASSTPGDNADTQYFGPGTRLTVL.

The table lists this clonotype with a few counts. The chain carries TRBV16 and TRBJ2-1; D unresolved. The CDR3 runs to 15 residues. V shed 0 bases and J shed 8 bases, with 14 bases lying between them. Germline V gene data show CDR1 as KGHSY and CDR2 as FQNENV. CDR3 residues: CASSQSPPPVDEQFF. The CDR3 region has the DNA TGTGCCAGCAGCCAATCGCCCCCCCCTGTTGATGAGCAGTTCTTC.

The chain employs TRBV12-3 or TRBV12-4 and TRBJ2-3; TRBD2 aligns across 9 bases. The CDR3 totals 17 residues. Trimming at V came to 3 bases and at J to 2 bases, leaving 9 bases not matched to a gene. CDR3 amino acids: CASSLGLAFSATDTQYF. In DNA, the CDR3 is TGTGCCAGCAGTTTGGGACTAGCTTTCTCTGCCACAGATACGCAGTATTTT.

Comments on this clonotype: With a much larger clone just one base away, this may be a read error. The chain carries TRBV29-1 and TRBJ2-7; 9 bases match TRBD2. The J segment lost 6 bases and the V segment lost 1 base, leaving 10 bases of the junction unmatched. Germline values: CDR1 SQVTM, CDR2 ANQGSEA. The CDR3 runs 15 residues. The CDR3 nucleotides read TGCAGCGTTGAAGCGGGCGGGAGGGCCTCTATCGAGCAGTACTTC. Protein: CSVEAGGRASIEQYF.

This clonotype was recorded many times. J is TRBJ2-3 and V is TRBV27; the match to TRBD2 covers 12 bases. This CDR3 contains 15 residues. Germline V lookup: CDR1 MNHEY, CDR2 SMNVEV (reference sequence). The V gene end was trimmed by 3 bases and the J gene end by 5 bases; junction bases not matched to a gene: 3. The CDR3 sequence: CASSFRLAGEDTQYF. CDR3 DNA: TGTGCCAGCAGTTTTAGACTAGCGGGGGAAGATACGCAGTATTTT.

J is TRBJ1-1 and V is TRBV11-2; D gene ambiguous. The CDR3 is 14 amino acids. Germline CDR1 and CDR2: SGHAT and FQNNGV. The V and J ends lost 4 bases and 6 bases respectively, with 15 bases between them. CDR3 sequence reads: CASSWAAGVAEAFF. The DNA of the CDR3 is TGTGCCAGCAGCTGGGCAGCGGGCGTCGCTGAAGCTTTCTTT. Looking up the rest from reference TRBV11-2 and TRBJ1-1 gives the full variable domain: EAGVAQSPRYKIIEKRQSVAFWCNPISGHATLYWYQQILGQGPKLLIQFQNNGVVDDSQLPKDRFSAERLKGVDSTLKIQPAKLEDSAVYLCASSWAAGVAEAFFGQGTRLTVV.

This clonotype has just a few counts. V is TRBV7-6 and J is TRBJ2-2; D perhaps matches TRBD2 (5 bases). The CDR3 length is 14 residues. With 1 base removed from V and 7 bases from J, the gap between germline ends came to 10 bases. Germline lookup yields CDR1 SGHVS and CDR2 FNYEAQ. In nucleotides, the CDR3 is TGTGCCAGCAGCTTAGGAGGGAGTGACGGGGAGCTGTTTTTT. As protein: CASSLGGSDGELFF.

A few counts support this clonotype. The chain links TRBV7-9 to TRBJ2-7; possibly TRBD1 for D (6 bases). The germline gives CDR1 SEHNR, CDR2 FQNEAQ (reference sequence). Deletions cut 0 bases from V and 3 bases from J, with 12 bases between. The CDR3 is 15 amino acids. CDR3 nucleotides: TGTGCCAGCAGCTTAGCGTCAGGGGAATACTACGAGCAGTACTTC. Translation: CASSLASGEYYEQYF.

This clonotype came up a few times. This clone may be a read error of a much larger clone one base away. This chain's CDR3 is CASNKSDRSPTVQPQHF. The CDR3 coding sequence is TGTGCCAGCAACAAATCCGACAGGTCCCCGACCGTTCAGCCCCAGCATTTT. The rearrangement links TRBV21-1 to TRBJ1-5; the table's D call, TRBD1, has no DNA check behind it. TRBV21-1 constitutes a pseudogene. This CDR3 is built from 17 residues.

On this clonotype: A clone one base away is much larger, so this may be a read error. The chain employs TRBV7-2 and TRBJ2-3, with D perhaps TRBD1 (6 bases). This CDR3 is 13 amino acids long. Germline CDR1 SGHTA, CDR2 FQGNSA. This CDR3 reads CASSLLGQDTQCF. DNA for the CDR3: TGTGCCAGCAGCTTATTGGGACAAGATACGCAGTGTTTT. The whole variable domain, filled in from reference TRBV7-2 and TRBJ2-3, reads GAGVSQSPSNKVTEKGKDVELRCDPISGHTALYWYRQSLGQGLEFLIYFQGNSAPDKSGLPSDRFSAERTGGSVSTLTIQRTQQEDSAVYLCASSLLGQDTQCFGPGTRLTVL.

This clonotype was found many times. The CDR3 region has the DNA TGTGCCAGCAGCTTGGTAAAGAACAGGCCCCACACAGATACGCAGTATTTT. The encoded protein is CASSLVKNRPHTDTQYF. The chain is built from TRBV5-6 and TRBJ2-3; D is possibly TRBD1 (5 bases). The V and J ends lost 0 bases and 2 bases respectively, with 16 bases between them. The CDR3 contains 17 residues. Germline V gives CDR1 SGHDT, CDR2 YYEEEE.

The J gene is TRBJ1-5, the V gene TRBV2; D is ambiguous. V was trimmed by 6 bases and J by 0 bases, leaving 12 bases between them. The CDR3 extends over 15 amino acids. Germline assignment: CDR1 SNHLY and CDR2 FYNNEI. The CDR3 DNA is TGTGCCAGCAGCCCCGAGGCACATAGCAATCAGCCCCAGCATTTT. This gives the protein CASSPEAHSNQPQHF.

This chain connects TRBV6-5 to TRBJ2-2, with 9 bases fitting TRBD1. The CDR3 contains 16 residues. The V and J ends lost 5 bases and 4 bases, in that order; junction bases with no gene match: 8. Germline V gene lookup returns CDR1 MNHEY and CDR2 SVGAGI. The CDR3 is CASSPGQGMSTGELFF. For the CDR3, the DNA is TGTGCCAGCAGTCCCGGACAGGGGATGTCCACCGGGGAGCTGTTTTTT.

This clonotype was seen a handful of times. The V call is TRBV20-1, the J call TRBJ2-7, with D maybe TRBD2 (6 bases). V shed 3 bases and J shed 3 bases, with 15 bases lying between them. This CDR3 is built from 14 residues. Germline CDR1 is DFQATT and CDR2 is SNEGSKA (reference sequence). CDR3: CSARERWGDYEQYF. The CDR3, as DNA: TGCAGTGCTAGGGAAAGATGGGGGGACTACGAGCAGTACTTC.

This clonotype came up many times. This chain links TRBV15 with TRBJ2-4; TRBD2 matches 13 bases. In germline, CDR1 is LNHNV, CDR2 YYDKDF (reference sequence). This CDR3 spans 13 amino acids. The junction had 2 bases not matched to a gene; V was cut back by 8 bases and J by 7 bases. CDR3 in DNA: TGTGCCACCGGGACTAGCGGGATTAACATTCAGTACTTC. It translates to CATGTSGINIQYF.

In its sample, this clonotype was seen many times. The chain recombines TRBV5-6 with TRBJ2-7, with a weak D call TRBD1 (6 bases). Germline CDR1 is SGHDT and CDR2 is YYEEEE. V was shortened by 0 bases and J by 7 bases, with 8 bases between the two germline ends. The CDR3 extends over 12 amino acids. This chain's CDR3 is CASSLDRVEQYF. The CDR3 DNA sequence: TGTGCCAGCAGCTTGGACAGGGTTGAGCAGTACTTC.